What follows is one TCR beta chain and its context. The CDR3 is 13 amino acids. V lost 2 bases, J lost 5 bases, and 6 bases lay in between. This entry comes from a study of T cell responses to AZD1222 COVID-19 vaccine. Here immunoSEQ multiplex PCR was the method, and the copy in TCRdb shows in-frame clones only, minus some. The data hold roughly 120,000 clones, with approximately 94% observed a single time. Analysis merged second doses at about 4 or about 12 weeks. The J gene is TRBJ2-2, the V gene TRBV12-3 or TRBV12-4, with D unresolved. The TCR was taken from an adult who received the AZD1222 COVID-19 vaccine. The sequencing used peripheral blood, collected 28 days after the second AZD1222 dose. CDR3 region: CASSLYATGELFF. CDR3 DNA: TGTGCCAGCAGTTTATACGCGACCGGGGAGCTGTTTTTT.